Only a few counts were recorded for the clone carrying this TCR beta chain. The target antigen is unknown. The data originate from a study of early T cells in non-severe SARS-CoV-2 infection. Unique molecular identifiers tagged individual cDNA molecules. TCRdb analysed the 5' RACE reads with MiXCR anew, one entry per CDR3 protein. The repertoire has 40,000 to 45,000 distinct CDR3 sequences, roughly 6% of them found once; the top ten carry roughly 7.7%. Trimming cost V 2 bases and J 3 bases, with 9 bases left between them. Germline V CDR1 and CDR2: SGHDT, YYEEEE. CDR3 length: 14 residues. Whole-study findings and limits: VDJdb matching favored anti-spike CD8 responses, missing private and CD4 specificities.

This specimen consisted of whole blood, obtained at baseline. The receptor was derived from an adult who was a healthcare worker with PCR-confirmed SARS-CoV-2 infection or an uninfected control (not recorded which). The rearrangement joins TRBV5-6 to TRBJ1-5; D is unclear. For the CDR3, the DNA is TGTGCCAGCAGCTTAAGGAGCTTCAATCAGCCCCAGCATTTT. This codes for CASSLRSFNQPQHF.